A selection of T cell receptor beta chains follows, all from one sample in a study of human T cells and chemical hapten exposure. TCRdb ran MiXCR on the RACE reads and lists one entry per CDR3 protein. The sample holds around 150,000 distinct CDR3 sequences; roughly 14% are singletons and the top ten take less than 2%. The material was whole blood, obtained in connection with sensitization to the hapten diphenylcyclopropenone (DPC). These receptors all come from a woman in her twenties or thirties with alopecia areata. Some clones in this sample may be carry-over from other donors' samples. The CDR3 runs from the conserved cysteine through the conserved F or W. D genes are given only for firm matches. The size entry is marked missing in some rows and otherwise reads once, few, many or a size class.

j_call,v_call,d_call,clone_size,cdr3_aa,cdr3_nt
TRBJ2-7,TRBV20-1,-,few,CSAIGQSSYEQYF,TGCAGTGCTATAGGACAGAGTTCCTACGAGCAGTACTTC
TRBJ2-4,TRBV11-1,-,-,CTSSLYKNIQYF,TGTACCAGCAGCTTGTATAAAAACATTCAGTACTTC
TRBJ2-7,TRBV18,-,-,CASSPGGGGYEQYF,TGTGCCAGCTCACCAGGAGGGGGAGGCTACGAGCAGTACTTC
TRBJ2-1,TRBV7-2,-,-,CASSLDRSEQFF,TGTGCCAGCAGCTTAGATAGGAGTGAGCAGTTCTTC
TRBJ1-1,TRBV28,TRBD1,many,CASSMTGRATEAFF,TGTGCCAGCAGTATGACAGGGAGGGCCACTGAAGCTTTCTTT
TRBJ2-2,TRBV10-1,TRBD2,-,CASSAPGLAGGPGELFF,TGCGCCAGCAGTGCCCCGGGGCTAGCGGGAGGTCCCGGGGAGCTGTTTTTT
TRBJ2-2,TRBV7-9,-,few,CASSLAFNTGELFF,TGTGCCAGCAGCTTAGCCTTCAACACCGGGGAGCTGTTTTTT
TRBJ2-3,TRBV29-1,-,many,CSVEPGLTDTQYF,TGCAGCGTTGAACCCGGGCTCACAGATACGCAGTATTTT
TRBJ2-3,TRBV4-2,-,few,CASSQDSGRLDTQYF,TGTGCCAGCAGCCAAGATTCGGGCCGCTTGGATACGCAGTATTTT
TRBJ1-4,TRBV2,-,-,CASCPLDGGGEKLFF,TGTGCCAGCTGTCCCCTGGATGGGGGCGGTGAAAAACTGTTTTTT
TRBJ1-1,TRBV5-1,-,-,CASSVVGGRGTEAFF,TGCGCCAGCAGCGTCGTTGGGGGCAGAGGCACTGAAGCTTTCTTT